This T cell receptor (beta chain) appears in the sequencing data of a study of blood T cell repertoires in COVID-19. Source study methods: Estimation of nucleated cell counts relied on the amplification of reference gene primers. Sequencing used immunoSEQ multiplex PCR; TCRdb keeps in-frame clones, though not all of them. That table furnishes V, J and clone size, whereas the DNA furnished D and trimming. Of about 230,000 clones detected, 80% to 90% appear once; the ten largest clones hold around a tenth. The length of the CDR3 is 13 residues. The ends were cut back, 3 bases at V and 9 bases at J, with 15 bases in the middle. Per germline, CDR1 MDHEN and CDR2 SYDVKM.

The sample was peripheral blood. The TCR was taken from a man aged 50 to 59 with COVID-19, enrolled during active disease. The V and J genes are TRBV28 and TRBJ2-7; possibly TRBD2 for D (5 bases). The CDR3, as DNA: TGTGCCAGCAGTTTCCCCGTCCATCGGGGGCAGTACTTC. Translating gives CASSFPVHRGQYF.